This T cell receptor (beta chain) stems from a study of T cells in Graves' hyperthyroidism and ophthalmopathy. Study observations and caveats: Most thyroid-expanded clonotypes above 0.001 were also found in blood.

Ophthalmopathy cases scored 3 or more on the Clinical Activity Score and 4 or more on NOSPECS grade, with duration below 3 months. Fresh peripheral blood, under 13 ml, was the source of the PBMCs. Researchers took RNA transcripts and amplified the TCR beta CDR3 regions from them. With the HTBI primer set, the TCR CDR3 went through a first round of RT-PCR. Via MiXCR, TCRdb re-called the multiplex PCR reads, giving one row per CDR3 protein. The sample includes almost 500,000 distinct CDR3 sequences, 20% to 25% of them seen just once. This clonotype occurred a few times. Its matching antigen is unknown. In germline, CDR1 is KGHDR, CDR2 SFDVKD. The CDR3 has 20 residues. Between the trimmed V and J ends, which lost 3 bases and 0 bases, there was a span of 22 bases.

The sequence came from an older woman with Graves' ophthalmopathy. The rearrangement links TRBV24-1 to TRBJ2-2; perhaps D is TRBD1 or TRBD2 (5 bases each). Sequenced material: blood. The CDR3 DNA reads as TGTGCCACCAGTGATAGGGCCGGGACCCCCGCGGCCGCGAACACCGGGGAGCTGTTTTTT. Encoded protein: CATSDRAGTPAAANTGELFF.